The clone carrying this T cell receptor beta chain has only a few counts. Its antigen is as yet unknown. The source of the sample is a study of vaccination effects on CD4 cells after COVID-19. Peptide-pool stimulation followed by sequencing identified expanded antigen-specific CD4+ clonotypes in the ViraFEST assay. The culture ran for 10 days, and then CD4+ T cells were isolated. Participants each got two BNT162b2 or mRNA-1273 vaccine doses. This CDR3 has 14 residues. Germline loops: CDR1 SGHKS, CDR2 YYEKEE (reference sequence). V was cut by 0 bases and J by 11 bases, with 17 bases left in between. Using immunoSEQ multiplex PCR, the repertoire was profiled, and TCRdb retains in-frame clones only, with some absent. The data hold 20,000 to 30,000 clones, with around 63% observed a single time.

This TCR came from a human donor who received a COVID-19 vaccine. Material: CD4+ T cells from PBMCs cultured with SARS-CoV-2 spike peptides, obtained after COVID-19 vaccination. The chain couples TRBV5-5 to TRBJ1-1; TRBD1 is a possible D gene (5 bases). In DNA form, the CDR3 reads TGTGCCAGCAGCTTGGAGGTCGCTAACAGGTGGGCTTTCTTT. Translated, it gives CASSLEVANRWAFF.